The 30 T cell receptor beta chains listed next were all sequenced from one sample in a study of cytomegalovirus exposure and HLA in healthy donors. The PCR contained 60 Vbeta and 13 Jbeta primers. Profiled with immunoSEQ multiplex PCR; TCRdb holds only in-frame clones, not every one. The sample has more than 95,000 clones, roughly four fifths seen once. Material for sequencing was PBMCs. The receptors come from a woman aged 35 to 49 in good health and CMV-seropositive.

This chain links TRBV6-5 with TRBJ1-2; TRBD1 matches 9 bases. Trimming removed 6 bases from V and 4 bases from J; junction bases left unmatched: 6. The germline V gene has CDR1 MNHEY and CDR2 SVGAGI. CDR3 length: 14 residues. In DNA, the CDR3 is TGTGCCAGCAGGCCACAGGGGGCTGGCTATGGCTACACCTTC. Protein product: CASRPQGAGYGYTF.

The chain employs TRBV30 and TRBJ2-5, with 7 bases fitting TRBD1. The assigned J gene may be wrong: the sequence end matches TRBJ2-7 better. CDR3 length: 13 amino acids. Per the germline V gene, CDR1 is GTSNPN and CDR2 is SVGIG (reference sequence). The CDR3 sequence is CAWSVIGGNEQYF. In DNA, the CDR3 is TGTGCCTGGAGTGTAATAGGGGGCAACGAGCAGTACTTC.

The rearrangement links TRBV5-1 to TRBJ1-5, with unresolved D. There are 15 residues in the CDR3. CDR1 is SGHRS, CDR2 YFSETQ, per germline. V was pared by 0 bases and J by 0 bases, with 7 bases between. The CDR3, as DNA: TGCGCCAGCAGCTTGGACGACTATAGCAATCAGCCCCAGCATTTT. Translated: CASSLDDYSNQPQHF.

CDR3 region: CASRYLQRGTTGELFF. In DNA form, the CDR3 reads TGTGCCAGCAGATATCTCCAGAGGGGGACCACCGGGGAGCTGTTTTTT. The chain recombines TRBV28 with TRBJ2-2; a weak D match, TRBD1 (6 bases). The V gene lost 6 bases and the J gene lost 4 bases, with 18 bases spanning the gap. The CDR3 consists of 16 residues. From germline, CDR1 is MDHEN and CDR2 SYDVKM.

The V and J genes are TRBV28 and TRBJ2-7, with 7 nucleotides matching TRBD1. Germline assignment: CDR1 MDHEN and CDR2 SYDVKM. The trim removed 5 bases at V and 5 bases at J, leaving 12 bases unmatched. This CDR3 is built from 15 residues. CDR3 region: CASSRTGTVGHEQYF. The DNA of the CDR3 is TGTGCCAGCAGTCGAACCGGGACAGTTGGGCACGAGCAGTACTTC.

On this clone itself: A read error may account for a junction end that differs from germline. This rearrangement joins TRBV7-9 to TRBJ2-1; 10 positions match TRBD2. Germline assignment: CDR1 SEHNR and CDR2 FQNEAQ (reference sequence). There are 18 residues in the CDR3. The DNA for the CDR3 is TGTTCCAGCAGCCCGCTTAGGCTACTAGCGGGGTCCTACAATGAGCAGTTCTTC. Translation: CSSSPLRLLAGSYNEQFF.

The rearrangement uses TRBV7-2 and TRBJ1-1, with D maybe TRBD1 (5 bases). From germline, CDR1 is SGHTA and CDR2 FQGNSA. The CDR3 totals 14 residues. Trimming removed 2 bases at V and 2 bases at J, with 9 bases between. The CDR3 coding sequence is TGTGCCAGCAGCTTATGGCAGGGAAACACTGAAGCTTTCTTT. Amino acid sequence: CASSLWQGNTEAFF.

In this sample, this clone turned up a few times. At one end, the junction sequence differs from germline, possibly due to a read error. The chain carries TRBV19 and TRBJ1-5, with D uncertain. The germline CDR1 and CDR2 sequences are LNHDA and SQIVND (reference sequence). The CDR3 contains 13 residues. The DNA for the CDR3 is TGTGCCGGTAGTTCAGTGACTAATCAGCCCCAGCATTTT. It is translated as CAGSSVTNQPQHF.

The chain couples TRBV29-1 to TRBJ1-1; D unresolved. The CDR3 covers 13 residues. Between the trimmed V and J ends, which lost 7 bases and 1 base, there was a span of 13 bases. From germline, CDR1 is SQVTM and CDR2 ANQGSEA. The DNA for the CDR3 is TGCAGCGCTTCGTCAGCGTCGAACACTGAAGCTTTCTTT. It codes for CSASSASNTEAFF. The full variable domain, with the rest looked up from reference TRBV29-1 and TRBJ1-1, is SAVISQKPSRDICQRGTSLTIQCQVDSQVTMMFWYRQQPGQSLTLIATANQGSEATYESGFVIDKFPISRPNLTFSTLTVSNMSPEDSSIYLCSASSASNTEAFFGQGTRLTVV.

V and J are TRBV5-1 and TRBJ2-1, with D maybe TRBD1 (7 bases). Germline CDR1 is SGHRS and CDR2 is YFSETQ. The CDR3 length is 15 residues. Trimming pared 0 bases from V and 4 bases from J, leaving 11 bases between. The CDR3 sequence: CASSLDRGGYNEQFF. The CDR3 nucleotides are TGCGCCAGCAGCTTGGACAGGGGAGGATACAATGAGCAGTTCTTC.

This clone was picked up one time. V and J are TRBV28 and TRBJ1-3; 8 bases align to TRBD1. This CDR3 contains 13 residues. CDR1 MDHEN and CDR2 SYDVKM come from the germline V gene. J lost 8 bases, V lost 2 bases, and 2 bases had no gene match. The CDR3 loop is CASSLDRGYTIYF. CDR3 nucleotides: TGTGCCAGCAGTTTAGACAGGGGATACACCATATATTTT.

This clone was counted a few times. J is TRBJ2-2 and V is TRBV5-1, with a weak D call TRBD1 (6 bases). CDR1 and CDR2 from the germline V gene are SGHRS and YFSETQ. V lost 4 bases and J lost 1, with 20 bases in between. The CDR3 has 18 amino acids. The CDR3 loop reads CASSLLGSGAGNTGELFF. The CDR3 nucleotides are TGCGCCAGCAGCCTACTAGGCTCAGGGGCCGGGAACACCGGGGAGCTGTTTTTT.

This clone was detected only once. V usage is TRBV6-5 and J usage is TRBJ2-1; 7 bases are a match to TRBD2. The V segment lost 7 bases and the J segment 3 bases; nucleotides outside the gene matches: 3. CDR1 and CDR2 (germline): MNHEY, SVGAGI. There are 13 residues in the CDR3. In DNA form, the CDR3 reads TGTGCCAGCACGGGGGGTTTCTACAATGAGCAGTTCTTC. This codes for CASTGGFYNEQFF.

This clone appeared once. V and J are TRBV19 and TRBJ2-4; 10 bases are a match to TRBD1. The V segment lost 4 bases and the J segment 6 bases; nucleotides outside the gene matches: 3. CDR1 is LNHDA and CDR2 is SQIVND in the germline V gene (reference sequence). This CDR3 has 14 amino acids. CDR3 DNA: TGTGCCAGTAGTACGGGACAGGGGAGAAACATTCAGTACTTC. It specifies CASSTGQGRNIQYF.

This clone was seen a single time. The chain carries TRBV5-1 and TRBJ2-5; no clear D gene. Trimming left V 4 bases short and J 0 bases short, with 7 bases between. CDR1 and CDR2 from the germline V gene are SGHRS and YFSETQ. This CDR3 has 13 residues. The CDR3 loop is CASSPEYQETQYF. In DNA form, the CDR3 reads TGCGCCAGCAGCCCCGAGTACCAAGAGACCCAGTACTTC.

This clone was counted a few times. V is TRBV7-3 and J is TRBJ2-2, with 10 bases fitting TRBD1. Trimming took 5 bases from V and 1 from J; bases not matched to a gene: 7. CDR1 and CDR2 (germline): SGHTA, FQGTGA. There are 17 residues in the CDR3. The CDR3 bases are TGTGCCAGCAGCCCTCTGGACAGGGGGAAGAACACCGGGGAGCTGTTTTTT. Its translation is CASSPLDRGKNTGELFF.

CDR3 region: CASSQPQDRDIDGYTF. CDR3 coding DNA: TGCGCCAGCAGCCAACCCCAGGACAGGGATATTGATGGCTACACCTTC. V usage is TRBV4-1 and J usage is TRBJ1-2; TRBD1 agrees at 8 bases. The V gene end was trimmed by 2 bases and the J gene end by 6 bases; junction bases not matched to a gene: 11. The CDR3 has 16 residues. In germline, CDR1 is MGHRA, CDR2 YSYEKL.

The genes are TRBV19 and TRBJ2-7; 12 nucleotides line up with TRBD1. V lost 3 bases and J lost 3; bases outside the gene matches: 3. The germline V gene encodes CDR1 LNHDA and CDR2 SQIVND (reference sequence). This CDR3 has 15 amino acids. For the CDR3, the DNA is TGTGCCAGTAGTATGGGGGACAGGGGGCTCTACGAGCAGTACTTC. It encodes CASSMGDRGLYEQYF.

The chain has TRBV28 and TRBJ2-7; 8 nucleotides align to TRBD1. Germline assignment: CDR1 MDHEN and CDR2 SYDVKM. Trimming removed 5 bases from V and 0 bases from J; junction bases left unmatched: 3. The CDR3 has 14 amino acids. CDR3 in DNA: TGTGCCAGCAGTACAGGGGGGTACTCCTACGAGCAGTACTTC. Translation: CASSTGGYSYEQYF. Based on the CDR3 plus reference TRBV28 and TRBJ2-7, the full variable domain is DVKVTQSSRYLVKRTGEKVFLECVQDMDHENMFWYRQDPGLGLRLIYFSYDVKMKEKGDIPEGYSVSREKKERFSLILESASTNQTSMYLCASSTGGYSYEQYFGPGTRLTVT.

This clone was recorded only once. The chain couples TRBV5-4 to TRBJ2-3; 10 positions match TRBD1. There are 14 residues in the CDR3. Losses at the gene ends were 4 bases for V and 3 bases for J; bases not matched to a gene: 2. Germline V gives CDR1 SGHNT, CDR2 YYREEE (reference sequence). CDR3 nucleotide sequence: TGTGCCAGCAGCCCGGGACAGGGGACAGATACGCAGTATTTT. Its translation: CASSPGQGTDTQYF. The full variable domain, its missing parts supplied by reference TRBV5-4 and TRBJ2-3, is ETGVTQSPTHLIKTRGQQVTLRCSSQSGHNTVSWYQQALGQGPQFIFQYYREEENGRGNFPPRFSGLQFPNYSSELNVNALELDDSALYLCASSPGQGTDTQYFGPGTRLTVL.

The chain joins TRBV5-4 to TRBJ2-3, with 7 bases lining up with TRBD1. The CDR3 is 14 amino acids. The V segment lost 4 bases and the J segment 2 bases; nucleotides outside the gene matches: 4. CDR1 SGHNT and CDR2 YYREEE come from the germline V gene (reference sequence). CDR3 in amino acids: CASSVGTVTDTQYF. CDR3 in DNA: TGTGCCAGCAGCGTTGGGACAGTCACAGATACGCAGTATTTT.

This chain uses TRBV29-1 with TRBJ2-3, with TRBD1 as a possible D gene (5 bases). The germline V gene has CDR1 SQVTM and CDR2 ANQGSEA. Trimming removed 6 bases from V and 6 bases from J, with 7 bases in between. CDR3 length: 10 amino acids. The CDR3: CSVGHDTQYF. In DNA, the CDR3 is TGCAGCGTCGGACACGATACGCAGTATTTT.

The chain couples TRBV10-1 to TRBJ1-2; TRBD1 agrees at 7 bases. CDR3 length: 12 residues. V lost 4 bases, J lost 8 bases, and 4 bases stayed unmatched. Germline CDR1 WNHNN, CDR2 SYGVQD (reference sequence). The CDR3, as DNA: TGCGCCAGCAGTGGGCAGGGGGGCGGCTACACCTTC. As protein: CASSGQGGGYTF.

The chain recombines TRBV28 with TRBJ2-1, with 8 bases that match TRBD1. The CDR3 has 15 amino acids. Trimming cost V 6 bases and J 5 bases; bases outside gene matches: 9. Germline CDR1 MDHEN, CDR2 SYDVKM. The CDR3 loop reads CASSRRTGYNNEQFF. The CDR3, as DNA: TGTGCCAGCAGCCGGAGGACAGGGTACAACAATGAGCAGTTCTTC.

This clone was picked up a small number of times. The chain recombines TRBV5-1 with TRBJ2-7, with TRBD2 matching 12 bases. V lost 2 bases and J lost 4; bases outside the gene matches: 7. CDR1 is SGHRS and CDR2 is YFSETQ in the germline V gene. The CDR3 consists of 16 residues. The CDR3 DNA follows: TGCGCCAGCAGCTTCCTAGCGGGAGGGCCCGTGTACGAGCAGTACTTC. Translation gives CASSFLAGGPVYEQYF. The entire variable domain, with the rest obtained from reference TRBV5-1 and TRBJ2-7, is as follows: KAGVTQTPRYLIKTRGQQVTLSCSPISGHRSVSWYQQTPGQGLQFLFEYFSETQRNKGNFPGRFSGRQFSNSRSEMNVSTLELGDSALYLCASSFLAGGPVYEQYFGPGTRLTVT.

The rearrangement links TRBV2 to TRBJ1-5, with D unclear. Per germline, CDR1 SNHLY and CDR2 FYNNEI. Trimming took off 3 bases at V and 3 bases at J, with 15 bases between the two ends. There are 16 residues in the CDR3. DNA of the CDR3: TGTGCCAGCAGTGAGGGAGGTCGGCGATACAATCAGCCCCAGCATTTT. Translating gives CASSEGGRRYNQPQHF.

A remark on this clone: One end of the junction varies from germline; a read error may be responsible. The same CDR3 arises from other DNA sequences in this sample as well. CDR3 amino acids: CASSEQRTSTDTQYF. In DNA, the CDR3 is TGTGCCAGCAGTGAACAGCGGACTAGCACAGATACACAGTATTTT. J is TRBJ2-3 and V is TRBV2; 8 nucleotides align to TRBD2. Germline V gene sequence: CDR1 SNHLY, CDR2 FYNNEI. There are 15 residues in the CDR3.

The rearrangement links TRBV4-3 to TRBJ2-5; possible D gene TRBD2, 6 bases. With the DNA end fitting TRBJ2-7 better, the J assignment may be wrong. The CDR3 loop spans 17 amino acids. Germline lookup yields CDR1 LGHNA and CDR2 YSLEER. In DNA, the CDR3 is TGCGCCAGCAGCCAAGGTTTTTCCGGGAGAGGTTCCTACGAGCAGTACTTC. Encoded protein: CASSQGFSGRGSYEQYF.

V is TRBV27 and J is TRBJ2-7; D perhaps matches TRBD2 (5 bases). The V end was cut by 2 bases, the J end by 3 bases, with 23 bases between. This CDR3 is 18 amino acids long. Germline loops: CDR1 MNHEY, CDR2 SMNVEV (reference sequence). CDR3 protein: CASSLRPPVEGVSYEQYF. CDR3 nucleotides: TGTGCCAGCAGTTTAAGACCCCCGGTAGAGGGAGTCAGCTACGAGCAGTACTTC.

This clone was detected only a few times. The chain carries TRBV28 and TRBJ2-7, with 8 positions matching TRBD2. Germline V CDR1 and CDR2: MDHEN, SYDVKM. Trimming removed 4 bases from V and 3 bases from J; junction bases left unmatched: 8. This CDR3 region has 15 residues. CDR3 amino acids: CASSSERENLYEQYF. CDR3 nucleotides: TGTGCCAGCAGTTCGGAGCGGGAGAACCTCTACGAGCAGTACTTC.